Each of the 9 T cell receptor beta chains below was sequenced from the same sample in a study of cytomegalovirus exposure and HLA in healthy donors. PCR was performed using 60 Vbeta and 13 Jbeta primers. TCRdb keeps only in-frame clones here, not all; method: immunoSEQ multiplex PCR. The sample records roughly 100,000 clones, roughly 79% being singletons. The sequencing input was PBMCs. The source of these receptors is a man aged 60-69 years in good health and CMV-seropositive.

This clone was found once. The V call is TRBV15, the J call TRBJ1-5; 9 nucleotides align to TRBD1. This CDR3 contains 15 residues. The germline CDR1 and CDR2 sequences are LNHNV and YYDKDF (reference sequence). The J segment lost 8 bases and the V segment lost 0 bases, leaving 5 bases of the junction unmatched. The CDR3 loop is CATSRDPGQGEPQHF. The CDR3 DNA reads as TGTGCCACCAGCAGAGATCCGGGACAGGGTGAGCCCCAGCATTTT.

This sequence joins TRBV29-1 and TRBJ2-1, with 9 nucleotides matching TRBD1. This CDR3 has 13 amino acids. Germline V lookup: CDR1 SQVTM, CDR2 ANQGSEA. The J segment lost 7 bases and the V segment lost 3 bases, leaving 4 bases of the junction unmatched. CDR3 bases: TGCAGCGTTGAGGGACAGGGTAGAAATGAGCAGTTCTTC. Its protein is CSVEGQGRNEQFF.

CDR3 protein: CASSPGTGGSNQPQHF. The CDR3 DNA is TGCGCCAGCAGCCCCGGGACAGGGGGTAGCAATCAGCCCCAGCATTTT. This chain uses TRBV5-1 with TRBJ1-5, with 11 bases aligning to TRBD1. The length of the CDR3 is 16 residues. Germline lookup yields CDR1 SGHRS and CDR2 YFSETQ. V dropped 4 bases and J dropped 0; count of bases not matched to a gene: 3.

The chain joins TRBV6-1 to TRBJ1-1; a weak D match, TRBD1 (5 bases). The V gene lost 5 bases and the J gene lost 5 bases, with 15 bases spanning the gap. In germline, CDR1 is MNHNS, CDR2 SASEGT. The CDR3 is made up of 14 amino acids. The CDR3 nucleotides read TGTGCCAGCAGTACGGGACTCAAGAGGACTGAAGCTTTCTTT. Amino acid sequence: CASSTGLKRTEAFF.

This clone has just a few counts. CDR3 residues: CASSLDLVRNTEAFF. In DNA form, the CDR3 reads TGTGCCAGCAGCTTGGATCTGGTGCGGAACACTGAAGCTTTCTTT. The V and J genes are TRBV5-4 and TRBJ1-1; D not resolved. This CDR3 comprises 15 residues. CDR1 SGHNT and CDR2 YYREEE come from the germline V gene (reference sequence). With 0 bases removed from V and 1 base from J, the gap between germline ends came to 10 bases.

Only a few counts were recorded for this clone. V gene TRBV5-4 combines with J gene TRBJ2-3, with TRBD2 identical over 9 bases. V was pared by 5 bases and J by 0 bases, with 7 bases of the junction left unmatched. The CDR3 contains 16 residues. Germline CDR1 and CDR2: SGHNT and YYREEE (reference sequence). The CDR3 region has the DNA TGTGCCAGCAGGGGAGTAGCGGGGGTTAGCACAGATACGCAGTATTTT. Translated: CASRGVAGVSTDTQYF.

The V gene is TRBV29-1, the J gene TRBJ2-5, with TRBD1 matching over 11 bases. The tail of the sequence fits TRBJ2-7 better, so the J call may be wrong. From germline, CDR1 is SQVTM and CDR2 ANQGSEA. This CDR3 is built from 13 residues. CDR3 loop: CSGGRDRGNEQYF. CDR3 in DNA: TGCAGCGGAGGCCGGGACAGGGGGAACGAGCAGTACTTC.

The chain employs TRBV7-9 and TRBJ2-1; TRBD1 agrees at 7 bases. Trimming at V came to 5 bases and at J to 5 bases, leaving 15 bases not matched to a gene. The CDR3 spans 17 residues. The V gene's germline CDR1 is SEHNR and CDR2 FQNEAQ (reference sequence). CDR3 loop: CASSPRPAPGQNNEQFF. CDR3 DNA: TGTGCCAGCAGCCCCCGTCCCGCGCCGGGACAGAACAATGAGCAGTTCTTC.

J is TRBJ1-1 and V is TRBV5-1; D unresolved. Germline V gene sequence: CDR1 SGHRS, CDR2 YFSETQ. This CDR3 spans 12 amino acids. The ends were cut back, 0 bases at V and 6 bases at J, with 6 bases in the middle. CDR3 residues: CASSLGHAEAFF. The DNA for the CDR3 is TGCGCCAGCAGCTTGGGACATGCTGAAGCTTTCTTT.